This record concerns one T cell receptor beta chain sequence. Antigen specificity is unknown. With a J-beta primer mix and a sample-barcoded 5' primer, a second PCR ran about 7 to 11 cycles. A minimum of 2.5 million CDR3-containing paired-end reads was obtained for each sample. Via MiXCR, TCRdb re-called the 5' RACE reads, giving one row per CDR3 protein. The sample includes roughly 1 million distinct CDR3 sequences, approximately 25% of them seen just once. J lost 2 bases, V lost 0 bases, and 4 bases had no gene match. CDR1 and CDR2 (germline): SGHRS, YFSETQ. The CDR3 spans 16 residues. The data belong to a study of blood T cells in healthy people across ages. General study results and limits: Greater diversity and more naive CD4+ cells were seen in long-lived donors than in aged donors.

Another study also made use of these data, one on T cells of mothers and their children. That paper notes: Overlap ran slightly, non-significantly higher for related than unrelated mother-child pairs.

The source is a girl aged 2 to 9 in good health. Sample: blood. The chain is built from TRBV5-1 and TRBJ2-5; 10 bases agree with TRBD2. The CDR3 spells CASSLDVSGRQETQYF. CDR3 coding DNA: TGCGCCAGCAGCTTGGATGTTAGCGGGAGGCAAGAGACCCAGTACTTC.